Sequencing of this T cell receptor beta chain was carried out in a study of blood T cell repertoires in COVID-19. Study details: Sample material is recorded as cDNA or gDNA derived from T cells, B-cell-depleted T cells, or PBMCs.

Seattle cases were enrolled at active infection and followed longitudinally. The table lists this clone with a few counts. Original methodology: Scientists estimated how many nucleated cells there were by amplifying reference gene primers. Generated by immunoSEQ multiplex PCR, the TCRdb table keeps only in-frame clones and is missing some. That table supplies the V and J calls and clone size; D and trimming were determined from the DNA. Of roughly 75,000 clones in the sample, about 86% were seen once. The sample comprised peripheral blood. The receptor was isolated from an elderly man with COVID-19, enrolled during active disease.

The CDR3 bases are TGCGCCAGCAGCTCCCAGGTTGCCGACGAAAAACTGTTTTTT. Protein: CASSSQVADEKLFF. The rearrangement links TRBV5-1 to TRBJ1-4; D is uncertain. Germline lookup yields CDR1 SGHRS and CDR2 YFSETQ. V was cut by 3 bases and J by 8 bases, with 14 bases left in between. The CDR3 sequence is 14 residues long.